One sample yielded the 21 T cell receptor beta chains listed below, sequenced in a study of blood T cell repertoires in COVID-19. The method was immunoSEQ multiplex PCR; TCRdb's version includes in-frame clones alone and lacks a portion of them. The table lists approximately 150,000 clones, roughly 86% of them singletons, with about 2% in the top ten. The sample was peripheral blood. These receptors came from a man between 65 and 85 years old with acute or convalescent COVID-19.

The chain is built from TRBV10-3 and TRBJ1-2, with D possibly being TRBD1 (5 bases). Germline V lookup: CDR1 ENHRY, CDR2 SYGVKD. V was clipped by 4 bases and J by 6 bases, with 15 bases between them. This CDR3 has 14 amino acids. The CDR3 DNA follows: TGTGCCATCAGTGCAGGGCTGGAGGGCAATGGCTACACCTTC. Translating gives CAISAGLEGNGYTF.

CDR3 protein: CATATQTSGTDEQYF. The CDR3 nucleotides are TGTGCCACCGCCACTCAGACTAGCGGGACCGACGAGCAGTACTTC. The rearrangement links TRBV24-1 to TRBJ2-7; 11 positions agree with TRBD2. The trim removed 9 bases at V and 5 bases at J, leaving 11 bases unmatched. The germline V gene encodes CDR1 KGHDR and CDR2 SFDVKD. The CDR3 contains 15 residues.

The chain is built from TRBV7-3 and TRBJ1-4; D remains unclear. The CDR3 has 15 amino acids. Germline CDR1 SGHTA, CDR2 FQGTGA. The V gene lost 2 bases and the J gene lost 3 bases, with 10 bases spanning the gap. CDR3 region: CASSLFGEANEKLFF. The CDR3 coding sequence is TGTGCCAGCAGCTTATTCGGCGAGGCTAATGAAAAACTGTTTTTT.

The genes are TRBV19 and TRBJ1-6, with D hard to call. V was cut by 0 bases and J by 7 bases, with 10 bases left in between. The germline V gene has CDR1 LNHDA and CDR2 SQIVND (reference sequence). The CDR3 is made up of 15 amino acids. The CDR3 reads CASSIDPGANSPLHF. CDR3 sequence (DNA): TGTGCCAGTAGTATAGACCCGGGTGCGAATTCACCCCTCCACTTT.

The chain couples TRBV30 to TRBJ2-5; the D gene is possibly TRBD1 (6 bases). CDR3 size: 13 residues. V gave up 4 bases and J gave up 5 bases, with 14 bases separating them. CDR1 GTSNPN and CDR2 SVGIG come from the germline V gene (reference sequence). Here the CDR3 reads CAWKGQPGETQYF. The CDR3 nucleotides are TGTGCCTGGAAAGGACAGCCGGGGGAGACCCAGTACTTC.

The chain uses TRBV28 and TRBJ2-1; D is perhaps TRBD1 (6 bases). This CDR3 is 15 amino acids long. Germline V gene sequence: CDR1 MDHEN, CDR2 SYDVKM. V was trimmed by 2 bases and J by 8 bases, leaving 16 bases between them. The CDR3 loop reads CASSLVGHLAYEQFF. The CDR3 DNA reads TGTGCCAGCAGTTTAGTGGGACACTTAGCTTATGAGCAGTTCTTC.

This chain connects TRBV25-1 to TRBJ2-5; D might be TRBD2 (6 bases). The length of the CDR3 is 11 residues. The V and J ends lost 4 bases and 10 bases respectively, with 10 bases between them. Germline loops: CDR1 MGHDK, CDR2 SYGVNS. CDR3 in DNA: TGTGCCAGCAGTGCTAGGGAGGTCCAGTACTTC. This codes for CASSAREVQYF. The full variable domain, rest sourced from reference TRBV25-1 and TRBJ2-5, is EADIYQTPRYLVIGTGKKITLECSQTMGHDKMYWYQQDPGMELHLIHYSYGVNSTEKGDLSSESTVSRIRTEHFPLTLESARPSHTSQYLCASSAREVQYFGPGTRLLVL.

The V call is TRBV27, the J call TRBJ2-7, with 7 bases matching TRBD2. The ends lost 3 bases at V and 4 bases at J; junction bases unmatched: 9. This CDR3 region has 15 residues. Germline V CDR1 and CDR2: MNHEY, SMNVEV (reference sequence). The CDR3 region is CASSFYRREKYEQYF. The CDR3 bases are TGTGCCAGCAGTTTTTATCGGCGGGAGAAGTACGAGCAGTACTTC.

The chain joins TRBV7-2 to TRBJ2-1, with D unresolved. This CDR3 contains 15 residues. Germline loops: CDR1 SGHTA, CDR2 FQGNSA. The germline V and J ends were trimmed by 7 bases and 0 bases, with 13 bases remaining between them. In DNA, the CDR3 is TGTGCCAGCAAGGTAAACAGTGACTCCTACAATGAGCAGTTCTTC. Its protein product is CASKVNSDSYNEQFF.

A single count supports this clone. The chain is built from TRBV5-4 and TRBJ2-2; 8 bases agree with TRBD1. After removal of 5 bases from V and 7 bases from J, the junction contained 7 bases not matched to a gene. The CDR3 totals 14 residues. CDR1 and CDR2 from the germline V gene are SGHNT and YYREEE (reference sequence). This CDR3 is CASRRQGANGELFF. The CDR3 nucleotides read TGTGCCAGCAGACGTCAGGGGGCGAACGGGGAGCTGTTTTTT.

This chain links TRBV28 with TRBJ1-4; TRBD1 matches at 10 bases. The CDR3 runs to 15 residues. The V gene end was trimmed by 9 bases and the J gene end by 4 bases; junction bases not matched to a gene: 8. Per germline, CDR1 MDHEN and CDR2 SYDVKM. The CDR3 nucleotides are TGTGCCAGTAAGACAGGGGGCAGAAGTAATGAAAAACTGTTTTTT. Translating gives CASKTGGRSNEKLFF.

The chain couples TRBV4-1 to TRBJ1-1; D is possibly TRBD1 (6 bases). The CDR3 runs 19 residues. Trimming removed 3 bases from V and 6 bases from J, with 29 bases in between. CDR1 and CDR2 (germline): MGHRA, YSYEKL. The CDR3, as DNA: TGCGCCAGCAGCCAGGGCTCCGACAGGACGCGCGGGTTTGGCGCTGAAGCTTTCTTT. This encodes CASSQGSDRTRGFGAEAFF.

This rearrangement joins TRBV10-1 to TRBJ2-3, with 7 bases matching TRBD1. V was pared by 2 bases and J by 2 bases, with 4 bases of the junction left unmatched. Germline V gives CDR1 WNHNN, CDR2 SYGVQD (reference sequence). This CDR3 spans 15 amino acids. The DNA of the CDR3 is TGCGCCAGCAGTGAGAATGACAGGGACACAGATACGCAGTATTTT. Translation gives CASSENDRDTDTQYF.

This chain links TRBV5-4 with TRBJ1-2; no firm D call. Germline loops: CDR1 SGHNT, CDR2 YYREEE (reference sequence). The CDR3 runs to 15 residues. V was pared by 0 bases and J by 2 bases, with 11 bases between. The CDR3 spells CASSLVSQANYGYTF. For the CDR3, the DNA is TGTGCCAGCAGCTTGGTCTCGCAGGCAAACTATGGCTACACCTTC.

The gene calls are TRBV3-1 (or the pseudogene TRBV3-2) and TRBJ1-5; a possible D gene is TRBD1 (5 bases). Germline CDR1 reads LGHDT; CDR2 reads YNNKEL (reference sequence). V was clipped by 2 bases and J by 0 bases, with 5 bases between them. The CDR3 covers 14 residues. The CDR3 here is CASSQQGSNQPQHF. The CDR3 DNA reads TGTGCCAGCAGCCAACAGGGTAGCAATCAGCCCCAGCATTTT.

The chain carries TRBV6-4 and TRBJ2-2, with 7 bases identical to TRBD1. The germline CDR1 and CDR2 sequences are MRHNA and SNTAGT. V dropped 5 bases and J dropped 3; count of bases not matched to a gene: 3. There are 14 residues in the CDR3. CDR3 nucleotide sequence: TGTGCCAGCAGTCCTACAGGGGACACCGGGGAGCTGTTTTTT. Encoded protein: CASSPTGDTGELFF.

The chain combines TRBV2 with TRBJ1-6; a possible D gene is TRBD1 (5 bases). V shed 8 bases and J shed 0 bases, with 17 bases lying between them. The length of the CDR3 is 17 residues. Germline assignment: CDR1 SNHLY and CDR2 FYNNEI. DNA of the CDR3: TGTGCCAGCGGTTTTGGGGCGCGGGGCTCCTATAATTCACCCCTCCACTTT. This codes for CASGFGARGSYNSPLHF.

This rearrangement joins TRBV5-6 to TRBJ2-3; a weak D match, TRBD1 (5 bases). V was trimmed by 4 bases and J by 1 base, leaving 16 bases between them. CDR3 size: 16 residues. Germline V gives CDR1 SGHDT, CDR2 YYEEEE. CDR3 amino acids: CASSPRAQDGTDTQYF. In DNA form, the CDR3 reads TGTGCCAGCAGCCCTCGGGCACAGGACGGCACAGATACGCAGTATTTT.

The chain recombines TRBV7-8 with TRBJ2-3; TRBD2 matches 8 bases. The CDR3 spans 17 residues. The V segment lost 4 bases and the J segment 2 bases; nucleotides outside the gene matches: 11. Germline lookup yields CDR1 SGHVS and CDR2 FQNEAQ. CDR3 sequence: CASSSRGGLAYTDTQYF. CDR3 nucleotides: TGTGCCAGCAGCTCCCGGGGGGGCTTAGCGTACACAGATACGCAGTATTTT.

V gene TRBV6-5 combines with J gene TRBJ1-2; D is uncertain. V was shortened by 5 bases and J by 5 bases, with 15 bases between the two germline ends. The CDR3 has 14 residues. The germline CDR1 and CDR2 sequences are MNHEY and SVGAGI. The CDR3 DNA reads TGTGCCAGCAGTATAGAATGGGCAGGATATGGCTACACCTTC. It codes for CASSIEWAGYGYTF.

This sequence joins TRBV6-5 and TRBJ1-2; 9 bases are shared with TRBD1. Germline CDR1 reads MNHEY; CDR2 reads SVGAGI. This CDR3 region has 12 residues. The junction had 4 bases not matched to a gene; V was cut back by 6 bases and J by 8 bases. The CDR3 coding sequence is TGTGCCAGCAGACGGGACAGGGAGGGCTACACCTTC. This encodes CASRRDREGYTF.